A single sample is the source of the 2 T cell receptor beta chains below, sequenced in a study of response to subunit inactivated influenza vaccine. TCRdb re-called the RT-PCR reads with MiXCR, one entry per CDR3 protein. The sample lists around 180,000 distinct CDR3 sequences; around 9% were seen once. This sample comprised non-naive T cells sorted from PBMCs, obtained on the day of vaccination. Receptor source: a man aged 50-59 years who received an inactivated influenza vaccine.

This clonotype came up a few times. The chain couples TRBV6-1 to TRBJ2-2; TRBD2 matches at 9 bases. The length of the CDR3 is 18 residues. Germline values: CDR1 MNHNS, CDR2 SASEGT. The V segment lost 5 bases and the J segment 4 bases; nucleotides outside the gene matches: 14. Here the CDR3 reads CASSPPVLAGLSTGELFF. In DNA, the CDR3 is TGTGCCAGCAGTCCACCGGTTCTAGCGGGGCTTAGCACCGGGGAGCTGTTTTTT.

This clonotype showed up just a few times. The chain joins TRBV7-8 to TRBJ2-7; maybe TRBD1 (6 bases). There are 13 residues in the CDR3. Per the germline V gene, CDR1 is SGHVS and CDR2 is FQNEAQ. V was cut by 5 bases and J by 3 bases, with 11 bases left in between. CDR3 sequence (DNA): TGTGCCAGCAGCGTCCGGGACAACTACGAGCAGTACTTC. It yields the protein CASSVRDNYEQYF.